The 27 T cell receptor beta chains below all came from one sample that was sequenced in a study of cytomegalovirus exposure and HLA in healthy donors. The study ran its PCR with 60 Vbeta and 13 Jbeta primers. TCRdb's table, derived via immunoSEQ multiplex PCR, lists solely in-frame clones and lacks some. Here the sample spans around 150,000 clones, roughly 77% being singletons. Sequenced input: PBMCs. Receptors were obtained from a man between 18 and 29 years old in good health and CMV-seropositive.

J is TRBJ2-1 and V is TRBV6-1, with D possibly matching TRBD2 (5 bases). Trimming left V 3 bases short and J 13 bases short, with 10 bases between. The CDR3 is 11 residues long. Germline V gene lookup returns CDR1 MNHNS and CDR2 SASEGT. The CDR3 protein is CASSDGLAQFF. Here the CDR3 DNA reads TGTGCCAGCAGTGACGGACTGGCTCAGTTCTTC.

This sequence joins TRBV6-1 and TRBJ1-1, with TRBD1 as a possible D gene (5 bases). The CDR3 runs to 14 residues. Germline values: CDR1 MNHNS, CDR2 SASEGT. Trimming pared 2 bases from V and 0 bases from J, leaving 7 bases between. The CDR3 loop is CASSERGMNTEAFF. For the CDR3, the DNA is TGTGCCAGCAGTGAACGGGGGATGAACACTGAAGCTTTCTTT.

Remarks on this clone: Different DNA sequences within this sample yield the same CDR3. The chain links TRBV28 to TRBJ1-5; D not certain. The CDR3 totals 15 residues. CDR1 and CDR2 (germline): MDHEN, SYDVKM. Trimming took off 2 bases at V and 2 bases at J, with 10 bases between the two ends. In nucleotides, the CDR3 is TGTGCCAGCAGTTTACGGGGAAGAGGCAATCAGCCCCAGCATTTT. It yields the protein CASSLRGRGNQPQHF.

A single count supports this clone. The V and J genes are TRBV6-4 and TRBJ2-7, with D maybe TRBD2 (5 bases). From germline, CDR1 is MRHNA and CDR2 SNTAGT. Trimming left V 0 bases short and J 0 bases short, with 15 bases between. This CDR3 is built from 17 residues. The CDR3 sequence: CASSDSRPAESSYEQYV. The CDR3 DNA reads as TGTGCCAGCAGTGACTCGAGGCCAGCGGAAAGCTCCTACGAGCAGTACGTC.

In DNA form, the CDR3 reads TGTGCCAGCAGCAAAGAAGGTCTCCACTACGAGCAGTACGTC. Protein sequence: CASSKEGLHYEQYV. The V and J genes are TRBV21-1 and TRBJ2-7; TRBD2 is the table's D call and was not checked against the DNA. TRBV21-1 is reported as a pseudogene. The CDR3 is 14 residues long.

This chain joins TRBV7-9 and TRBJ2-5; TRBD1 matches at 7 bases. Germline trimming cut 3 bases from V and 2 bases from J; bases unmatched to any gene: 6. CDR3 length: 15 amino acids. Germline V gives CDR1 SEHNR, CDR2 FQNEAQ (reference sequence). The CDR3 loop reads CASSFQGEPQETQYF. In DNA, the CDR3 is TGTGCCAGCAGCTTTCAGGGGGAGCCACAAGAGACCCAGTACTTC.

J is TRBJ2-1 and V is TRBV6-1; the match to TRBD1 covers 7 bases. This CDR3 comprises 15 residues. CDR1 and CDR2 (germline): MNHNS, SASEGT. V gave up 5 bases and J gave up 3 bases; unmatched junction bases: 7. The CDR3 loop reads CASSFDRALYNEQFF. CDR3 sequence (DNA): TGTGCCAGCAGTTTTGACAGGGCACTCTACAATGAGCAGTTCTTC.

This clone has only a few counts. J is TRBJ1-3 and V is TRBV9; TRBD1 might be the D (6 bases). This CDR3 comprises 16 residues. Germline values: CDR1 SGDLS, CDR2 YYNGEE. V was trimmed by 7 bases and J by 1 base, leaving 18 bases between them. CDR3: CASEGGVNGSGNTIYF. The CDR3 DNA reads TGTGCCAGCGAAGGGGGAGTTAATGGATCTGGAAACACCATATATTTT.

The table lists this clone with a few counts. CDR3 nucleotides: TGTGCCAGCAGTGACCTTGCGGCTAGCGGGAAGGGCGAGCAGTACGTC. It codes for CASSDLAASGKGEQYV. V gene TRBV2 combines with J gene TRBJ2-7; 9 bases are a match to TRBD2. The CDR3 spans 16 residues. The V gene's germline CDR1 is SNHLY and CDR2 FYNNEI. The J segment lost 6 bases and the V segment lost 3 bases, leaving 12 bases of the junction unmatched.

About this clone: One junction end does not reproduce the germline sequence, and a read error may be involved. V and J are TRBV13 and TRBJ1-4; D possibly corresponds to TRBD1 (6 bases). Per germline, CDR1 PRHDT and CDR2 FYEKMQ (reference sequence). This CDR3 spans 16 amino acids. CDR3 nucleotide sequence: TGTGCCAGCAGCCTAGGGGGGGGGCGACGGAGTGAAAAACTGTTTTTT. This gives the protein CASSLGGGRRSEKLFF.

This clone was observed once. This rearrangement joins TRBV27 to TRBJ1-1; D gene uncertain. Trimming left V 6 bases short and J 1 base short, with 12 bases between. This CDR3 is 14 amino acids long. The V gene's germline CDR1 is MNHEY and CDR2 SMNVEV (reference sequence). CDR3: CASRVRGKNTEAFF. The CDR3 nucleotides are TGTGCCAGCAGGGTCCGGGGAAAGAACACTGAAGCTTTCTTT.

V is TRBV2 and J is TRBJ2-7, with TRBD2 matching 9 bases. The length of the CDR3 is 12 residues. Germline values: CDR1 SNHLY, CDR2 FYNNEI. V lost 6 bases and J lost 4; bases outside the gene matches: 1. This CDR3 reads CASRTSGYEQYV. CDR3 coding DNA: TGTGCCAGCAGGACTAGCGGTTACGAGCAGTACGTC.

This chain connects TRBV7-2 to TRBJ1-2, with 8 bases fitting TRBD1. V shed 5 bases and J 5 bases; nucleotides not matched to a gene: 10. Germline V gene data show CDR1 as SGHTA and CDR2 as FQGNSA. The CDR3 is 15 residues long. This CDR3 reads CASSPQGARVYGYTF. The CDR3 DNA sequence: TGTGCCAGCAGCCCCCAGGGGGCGAGGGTATATGGCTACACCTTC.

The chain carries TRBV27 and TRBJ2-5; weak D call: TRBD1 (6 bases). The CDR3 contains 14 residues. CDR1 and CDR2 from the germline V gene are MNHEY and SMNVEV (reference sequence). V gave up 0 bases and J gave up 9 bases, with 14 bases separating them. CDR3 sequence reads: CASSLSRAKGAQYF. In DNA, the CDR3 is TGTGCCAGCAGTTTATCCCGGGCTAAGGGGGCCCAGTACTTC.

Only a few counts were recorded for this clone. The chain couples TRBV4-1 to TRBJ2-2, with a possible D match to TRBD2 (5 bases). CDR1 and CDR2 (germline): MGHRA, YSYEKL. Trimming pared 1 base from V and 1 base from J, leaving 7 bases between. The CDR3 is made up of 15 amino acids. The CDR3 is CASSQADLNTGELFF. The CDR3 coding sequence is TGCGCCAGCAGCCAAGCGGACTTGAACACCGGGGAGCTGTTTTTT.

The V gene is TRBV9, the J gene TRBJ2-2, with TRBD1 as a possible D gene (6 bases). Between the trimmed V and J ends, which lost 0 bases and 0 bases, there was a span of 15 bases. Germline lookup yields CDR1 SGDLS and CDR2 YYNGEE. This CDR3 is built from 18 residues. The CDR3 sequence is CASSVGGKRTANTGELFF. In nucleotides, the CDR3 is TGTGCCAGCAGCGTAGGTGGGAAGCGGACAGCGAACACCGGGGAGCTGTTTTTT.

The gene calls are TRBV28 and TRBJ1-4; D is undetermined. The CDR3 runs to 12 residues. The V end lost 5 bases, the J end lost 4 bases, and 5 bases lay between the germline ends. CDR1 and CDR2 from the germline V gene are MDHEN and SYDVKM. The CDR3 nucleotides read TGTGCCAGCAGTCCCCATAATGAAAAACTGTTTTTT. Translation: CASSPHNEKLFF. Using reference TRBV28 and TRBJ1-4 for the parts outside the CDR3, the full variable domain is DVKVTQSSRYLVKRTGEKVFLECVQDMDHENMFWYRQDPGLGLRLIYFSYDVKMKEKGDIPEGYSVSREKKERFSLILESASTNQTSMYLCASSPHNEKLFFGSGTQLSVL.

The chain is built from TRBV5-1 and TRBJ1-1, with D perhaps TRBD1 (6 bases). Trimming stripped 6 bases from V and 1 base from J, with 13 bases between. This CDR3 contains 14 residues. Germline lookup yields CDR1 SGHRS and CDR2 YFSETQ. The CDR3 loop reads CASNPTGANTEAFF. The CDR3 DNA reads as TGCGCCAGCAACCCGACAGGCGCGAACACTGAAGCTTTCTTT. The full variable domain, its missing parts supplied by reference TRBV5-1 and TRBJ1-1, is KAGVTQTPRYLIKTRGQQVTLSCSPISGHRSVSWYQQTPGQGLQFLFEYFSETQRNKGNFPGRFSGRQFSNSRSEMNVSTLELGDSALYLCASNPTGANTEAFFGQGTRLTVV.

The rearrangement joins TRBV5-1 to TRBJ2-3, with 10 bases that match TRBD1. Germline V gene sequence: CDR1 SGHRS, CDR2 YFSETQ. The V and J ends lost 4 bases and 2 bases, in that order; junction bases with no gene match: 7. There are 16 residues in the CDR3. For the CDR3, the DNA is TGCGCCAGCAGCCTTGGACAGGGGGTAGTCACAGATACGCAGTATTTT. It is translated as CASSLGQGVVTDTQYF.

V gene TRBV19 combines with J gene TRBJ1-1; D is unclear. The V end lost 5 bases, the J end lost 3 bases, and 10 bases lay between the germline ends. This CDR3 region has 13 residues. The germline V gene encodes CDR1 LNHDA and CDR2 SQIVND (reference sequence). The CDR3 loop reads CASSYTGDTEAFF. The CDR3 DNA reads as TGTGCCAGTAGTTATACGGGTGACACTGAAGCTTTCTTT.

V usage is TRBV5-1 and J usage is TRBJ2-1; D is possibly TRBD2 (6 bases). Germline CDR1 is SGHRS and CDR2 is YFSETQ. This CDR3 spans 14 amino acids. V was pared by 0 bases and J by 2 bases, with 6 bases between. The CDR3 sequence is CASSLGGAYNEQFF. The DNA of the CDR3 is TGCGCCAGCAGCTTGGGGGGGGCCTACAATGAGCAGTTCTTC. The whole variable domain, filled in from reference TRBV5-1 and TRBJ2-1, reads KAGVTQTPRYLIKTRGQQVTLSCSPISGHRSVSWYQQTPGQGLQFLFEYFSETQRNKGNFPGRFSGRQFSNSRSEMNVSTLELGDSALYLCASSLGGAYNEQFFGPGTRLTVL.

The chain joins TRBV18 to TRBJ1-1; 7 bases are a match to TRBD1. In germline, CDR1 is KGHSH, CDR2 LQKENI. The trim removed 4 bases at V and 0 bases at J, leaving 5 bases unmatched. The CDR3 is 15 residues long. The CDR3 coding sequence is TGTGCCAGCTCACAGGGACAGAGTCTGAACACTGAAGCTTTCTTT. Amino acids: CASSQGQSLNTEAFF.

This clone has a handful of counts. The chain links TRBV10-3 to TRBJ1-1, with D uncertain. The germline CDR1 and CDR2 sequences are ENHRY and SYGVKD. The CDR3 length is 13 residues. V was trimmed by 8 bases and J by 4 bases, leaving 14 bases between them. The CDR3: CAISSVPSTEAFF. The DNA for the CDR3 is TGTGCCATCTCTTCAGTCCCGTCCACTGAAGCTTTCTTT.

In nucleotides, the CDR3 is TGCGCCAGCAGCCAAGTCGACAGACCATTCAATCAGCCCCAGCATTTT. Amino acids: CASSQVDRPFNQPQHF. This rearrangement joins TRBV4-1 to TRBJ1-5, with D possibly matching TRBD1 (5 bases). This CDR3 comprises 16 residues. Germline CDR1 and CDR2: MGHRA and YSYEKL. V shed 1 base and J shed 3 bases, with 13 bases lying between them.

The chain has TRBV19 and TRBJ1-1; 8 nucleotides align to TRBD1. The CDR3 has 15 amino acids. The V gene's germline CDR1 is LNHDA and CDR2 SQIVND (reference sequence). Losses at the gene ends were 6 bases for V and 5 bases for J; bases not matched to a gene: 11. CDR3 nucleotides: TGTGCCAGTAGCTTGAATACAGGGGGAGGAACTGAAGCTTTCTTT. It is translated as CASSLNTGGGTEAFF.

The chain links TRBV6-5 to TRBJ2-1; tentatively, D is TRBD2 (6 bases). V shed 5 bases and J shed 8 bases, with 16 bases lying between them. CDR1 MNHEY and CDR2 SVGAGI come from the germline V gene. The CDR3 is 14 residues long. The CDR3 region is CASSPNRGTDEQFF. CDR3 nucleotides: TGTGCCAGCAGTCCTAACCGGGGGACGGATGAGCAGTTCTTC.

This clone was seen just once. The chain employs TRBV11-2 and TRBJ2-5; maybe TRBD2 (7 bases). This CDR3 spans 15 amino acids. Trimming removed 8 bases at V and 5 bases at J, with 21 bases between. Germline V lookup: CDR1 SGHAT, CDR2 FQNNGV. This CDR3 reads CASGPHAGAGETQYF. The CDR3 nucleotides are TGTGCCAGCGGACCTCACGCGGGGGCGGGGGAGACCCAGTACTTC.